This is a list of T cell receptor beta chains from one sample in a study of T cells in Graves' hyperthyroidism and ophthalmopathy. TCRdb fed the multiplex PCR reads into MiXCR, producing one record per CDR3 protein. The table has just under 750,000 distinct CDR3 sequences, just over 35% seen once; the top ten hold roughly 30%. Sequenced material: blood. Every receptor here comes from a woman aged 40-49 years with Graves' hyperthyroidism. CDR3s include the opening cysteine and the closing phenylalanine or tryptophan. D genes are given only for firm matches. A row's size may be missing; if present it is once, few, many or a size class.

D,J,size,V,CDR3,DNA
-,TRBJ1-6,few,TRBV7-2,CASSLRGGGSYNSPLHF,TGTGCCAGCAGCTTAAGGGGGGGGGGCTCCTATAATTCACCCCTCCACTTT
TRBD1,TRBJ2-5,few,TRBV7-9,CASSLLGQLQETQYF,TGTGCCAGCAGCTTGTTGGGACAGCTGCAAGAGACCCAGTACTTC
TRBD1,TRBJ2-5,once,TRBV25-1,CATTWTGEETQYF,TGTGCCACCACGTGGACAGGGGAAGAGACCCAGTACTTC
-,TRBJ2-7,few,TRBV28,CASSTTGGGRDEQYF,TGTGCCAGCAGCACCACAGGGGGCGGGAGGGACGAGCAGTACTTT
-,TRBJ2-7,-,TRBV7-2,CASSLATPYVQYF,TGTGCCAGCAGCTTAGCGACCCCCTACGTGCAGTACTTC
-,TRBJ2-7,-,TRBV20-1,CSAQRGGQSSSYEQYF,TGCAGTGCCCAGAGGGGGGGACAGTCCTCTTCCTACGAGCAGTACTTC
-,TRBJ1-2,many,TRBV5-6,CASSLVAQGYTF,TGTGCCAGCAGCTTGGTCGCTCAGGGCTACACCTTC
-,TRBJ1-2,-,TRBV12-3/TRBV12-4,CASSQQGEDYGYTF,TGTGCCAGCAGTCAACAGGGTGAAGACTATGGCTACACCTTC
TRBD2,TRBJ2-2,few,TRBV20-1,CSASTPMGRGGGELFF,TGCAGTGCTAGCACCCCCATGGGGAGGGGAGGCGGGGAGCTGTTTTTT
-,TRBJ1-2,many,TRBV7-8,CASSSTEGRADGYTF,TGTGCCAGCAGCTCCACGGAAGGGAGGGCGGATGGCTACACCTTC
TRBD1,TRBJ2-7,-,TRBV12-3/TRBV12-4,CASSAIGTAYEQYF,TGTGCCAGCAGTGCCATCGGGACAGCTTACGAGCAGTACTTC
-,TRBJ1-2,-,TRBV12-3/TRBV12-4,CASSSRTENYGYTF,TGTGCCAGCAGTTCCCGGACAGAAAACTATGGCTACACCTTC
TRBD1,TRBJ2-2,few,TRBV2,CASRAYGTGGFGELFF,TGTGCCAGCAGAGCCTATGGGACAGGGGGCTTCGGGGAGCTGTTTTTT
-,TRBJ1-2,many,TRBV5-1,CASSGEGGYTF,TGCGCCAGCAGCGGAGAGGGTGGCTACACCTTC